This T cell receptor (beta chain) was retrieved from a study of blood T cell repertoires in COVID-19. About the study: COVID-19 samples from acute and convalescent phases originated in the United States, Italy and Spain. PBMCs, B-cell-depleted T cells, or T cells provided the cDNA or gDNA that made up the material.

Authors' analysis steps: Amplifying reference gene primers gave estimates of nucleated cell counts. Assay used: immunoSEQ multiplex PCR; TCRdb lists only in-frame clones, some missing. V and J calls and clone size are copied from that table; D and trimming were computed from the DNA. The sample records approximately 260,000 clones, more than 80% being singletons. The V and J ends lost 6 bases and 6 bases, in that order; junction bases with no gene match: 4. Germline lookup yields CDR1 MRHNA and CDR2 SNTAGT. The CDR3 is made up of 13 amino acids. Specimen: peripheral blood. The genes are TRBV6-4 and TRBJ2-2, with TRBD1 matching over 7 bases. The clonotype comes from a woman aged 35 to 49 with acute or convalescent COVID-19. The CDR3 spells CASRKTGSGELFF. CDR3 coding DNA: TGTGCCAGCAGGAAGACAGGGTCCGGGGAGCTGTTTTTT.